This is a list of T cell receptor beta chains from one sample in a study of blood T cell repertoires in COVID-19. Generated by immunoSEQ multiplex PCR, the TCRdb table keeps only in-frame clones and is missing some. The table has under 300,000 clones, roughly nine tenths seen once. Sequencing used peripheral blood. These receptors all come from a man aged 18 to 29 with active or convalescent COVID-19. Each CDR3 is given with its conserved first and last residue. The D gene is left open where the match is weak. Expanded clones are given a class, and other clones once, few, many or no size at all.

J,V,D,size,CDR3,DNA
TRBJ1-6,TRBV6-1,-,-,CASSAKVSTWGSNSPLHF,TGTGCCAGCAGTGCAAAAGTCTCCACTTGGGGCAGCAATTCACCCCTCCACTTT
TRBJ2-7,TRBV7-6,TRBD2,-,CASSPRGASGGYYEQYF,TGTGCCAGCAGCCCTAGGGGGGCTAGCGGGGGGTACTACGAGCAGTACTTC
TRBJ2-5,TRBV7-2,-,-,CASSFIDREARETQYF,TGTGCCAGCAGCTTTATCGACAGGGAGGCACGAGAGACCCAGTACTTC
TRBJ1-2,TRBV10-2,-,-,CAASQDYGRGYTF,TGCGCCGCATCCCAGGACTATGGAAGAGGCTACACCTTC
TRBJ1-1,TRBV19,TRBD1,-,CASSIGRGLLGTEAFF,TGTGCCAGTAGTATCGGCAGGGGGCTTTTGGGCACTGAAGCTTTCTTT
TRBJ2-1,TRBV19,TRBD2,-,CASNVRGDYNEQFF,TGTGCCAGTAATGTGCGGGGGGATTACAATGAGCAGTTCTTC
TRBJ1-3,TRBV14,-,once,CASSQSGSGNTIYF,TGTGCCAGCAGCCAGTCGGGCTCTGGAAACACCATATATTTT
TRBJ1-1,TRBV7-2,TRBD1,once,CASSSDRPSEAFF,TGTGCCAGCAGCTCGGACAGGCCCAGTGAAGCTTTCTTT
TRBJ1-1,TRBV6-6,TRBD1,-,CASSTRTGIGTEAFF,TGTGCCAGCAGTACCCGGACAGGCATCGGCACTGAAGCTTTCTTT
TRBJ2-7,TRBV3-1/TRBV3-2,TRBD2,-,CASSRYSSGPYEQYF,TGTGCCAGCAGTCGATATTCTAGCGGCCCCTACGAGCAGTACTTC
TRBJ1-1,TRBV6-5,-,few,CATSLTSGSTEAFF,TGTGCCACCTCCCTGACGTCGGGGAGCACTGAAGCTTTCTTT
TRBJ1-5,TRBV19,-,-,CASSIPTGGYQPQHF,TGTGCCAGTAGTATCCCTACCGGGGGGTATCAGCCCCAGCATTTT
TRBJ2-7,TRBV5-5,TRBD2,-,CASSLGLAEAYEQYF,TGTGCCAGCAGCTTGGGACTAGCGGAGGCCTACGAGCAGTACTTC
TRBJ2-6,TRBV7-2,-,-,CASSLVAVPRVLTF,TGTGCCAGCAGCCTTGTAGCGGTCCCTCGTGTCCTGACTTTC
TRBJ2-3,TRBV3-1/TRBV3-2,TRBD2,-,CASSPLAGAGVDTQYF,TGTGCCAGCAGCCCACTAGCGGGGGCTGGAGTAGATACGCAGTATTTT
TRBJ2-7,TRBV29-1,TRBD2,few,CSVRGPSGSDEQYF,TGCAGCGTTAGAGGCCCTAGCGGGAGTGACGAGCAGTACTTC
TRBJ1-5,TRBV9,TRBD1,-,CASSSGTGEGNQPQHF,TGTGCCAGCAGCTCAGGGACAGGGGAGGGCAATCAGCCCCAGCATTTT
TRBJ2-5,TRBV30,TRBD2,once,CAWSVKGLAYETQYF,TGTGCCTGGAGTGTAAAGGGACTAGCGTACGAGACCCAGTACTTC
TRBJ1-2,TRBV5-1,TRBD1,-,CASAPGQGAGGYTF,TGCGCCAGCGCACCGGGACAGGGGGCGGGTGGCTACACCTTC
TRBJ1-6,TRBV7-2,TRBD1,-,CASSYETQRDRDNSPLHF,TGTGCCAGCAGCTATGAGACTCAACGGGACAGGGATAATTCACCCCTCCACTTT
TRBJ1-1,TRBV11-1,-,-,CASSPSGGTEAFF,TGTGCCAGCAGCCCCTCGGGAGGGACTGAAGCTTTCTTT
TRBJ2-6,TRBV5-1,TRBD2,-,CASSSGGAGANVLTF,TGCGCCAGCAGCTCTGGGGGGGCTGGGGCCAACGTCCTGACTTTC
TRBJ2-5,TRBV5-1,TRBD2,once,CASSLARGGLTETQYF,TGCGCCAGCAGCTTGGCGCGGGGGGGCCTGACAGAGACCCAGTACTTC
TRBJ1-6,TRBV6-5,TRBD1,-,CASSYLDRGGPLHF,TGTGCCAGCAGTTACTTGGACAGGGGGGGGCCCCTCCACTTT
TRBJ1-2,TRBV30,-,-,CAWRTGPTGGYTF,TGTGCCTGGAGAACAGGCCCCACCGGGGGCTACACCTTC
TRBJ2-3,TRBV7-9,TRBD2,-,CASSLGLADFQDTQYF,TGTGCCAGCAGCTTAGGGCTAGCGGACTTCCAGGATACGCAGTATTTT
TRBJ2-7,TRBV28,-,-,CASSLEGGRKQYF,TGTGCCAGCAGCCTCGAAGGCGGTCGGAAGCAGTACTTC
TRBJ2-1,TRBV19,TRBD2,once,CARWGAGGPNNEGGYNEQFF,TGTGCCCGCTGGGGGGCGGGAGGGCCGAATAACGAAGGAGGGTACAATGAGCAGTTCTTC
TRBJ2-7,TRBV28,-,-,CASSRGISYEQYF,TGTGCCAGCAGTAGGGGGATCTCCTACGAGCAGTACTTC
TRBJ2-7,TRBV28,-,-,CASRETTYEQYF,TGTGCCAGCAGGGAGACCACGTACGAGCAGTACTTC
TRBJ1-4,TRBV11-3,-,-,CASSVTGGWGEKLFF,TGTGCCAGCAGCGTGACAGGAGGTTGGGGGGAAAAACTGTTTTTT
TRBJ2-5,TRBV27,-,-,CASSLGGYQETQYF,TGTGCCAGCAGTTTAGGAGGCTACCAAGAGACCCAGTACTTC
TRBJ1-4,TRBV11-2,TRBD1,-,CASSLAQGGVNEKLFF,TGTGCCAGCAGCTTAGCGCAGGGGGGAGTCAATGAAAAACTGTTTTTT
TRBJ2-2,TRBV27,TRBD2,-,CASSLLGLGKPANTGELFF,TGTGCCAGCAGTTTATTGGGACTAGGGAAACCCGCGAACACCGGGGAGCTGTTTTTT
TRBJ1-1,TRBV4-1,TRBD1,once,CASSQDGQGGGEAFF,TGCGCCAGCAGCCAAGATGGTCAGGGGGGAGGTGAAGCTTTCTTT
TRBJ2-2,TRBV5-1,-,-,CASSLRGSANTGELFF,TGCGCCAGCAGCTTGCGGGGGTCCGCGAACACCGGGGAGCTGTTTTTT
TRBJ2-5,TRBV9,-,-,CASSAGGVETQYF,TGTGCCAGCAGCGCTGGAGGAGTGGAGACCCAGTACTTC
TRBJ2-4,TRBV11-2,-,-,CATLLQGILGIQYF,TGTGCCACCCTTCTGCAGGGAATTCTTGGCATTCAGTACTTC
TRBJ2-1,TRBV4-1,TRBD2,once,CASSHRASGHNEQFF,TGCGCCAGCAGCCATAGGGCTAGCGGACACAATGAGCAGTTCTTC
TRBJ2-7,TRBV9,-,-,CASSVDTGSYEQYF,TGTGCCAGCAGCGTAGACACAGGATCCTACGAGCAGTACTTC
TRBJ1-5,TRBV28,-,few,CASSLGGGFNQPQHF,TGTGCCAGCAGTTTAGGAGGAGGATTCAATCAGCCCCAGCATTTT
TRBJ1-2,TRBV25-1,-,-,CASSGTKNRVSYTF,TGTGCCAGCAGCGGTACCAAAAACAGGGTCAGCTACACCTTC
TRBJ1-2,TRBV24-1,-,-,CATSDMGKGGYGYTF,TGTGCCACCAGTGATATGGGGAAGGGAGGCTATGGCTACACCTTC
TRBJ2-3,TRBV3-1/TRBV3-2,TRBD2,few,CASSQVPGGTDTQYF,TGTGCCAGCAGCCAAGTTCCGGGGGGGACAGATACGCAGTATTTT
TRBJ2-7,TRBV5-6,-,-,CASSFQGFEQYF,TGTGCCAGCAGCTTCCAGGGTTTCGAGCAGTACTTC
TRBJ2-1,TRBV21-1,-,few,CARPTSGANNEQFF,TGTGCCAGACCGACTAGCGGGGCCAACAATGAGCAGTTCTTC
TRBJ1-2,TRBV10-2,TRBD1,-,CASSGDRVNYGYTF,TGCGCCAGCAGCGGGGACAGGGTGAACTATGGCTACACCTTC
TRBJ2-5,TRBV19,TRBD2,-,CASSRGLAGGMRQETQYF,TGTGCCAGTAGTAGAGGACTAGCGGGAGGAATGAGGCAAGAGACCCAGTACTTC
TRBJ1-1,TRBV27,-,-,CASSLKTDSNTEAFF,TGTGCCAGCAGTTTGAAGACAGACTCGAACACTGAAGCTTTCTTT
TRBJ2-1,TRBV15,-,few,CATSRAGGYNEQFF,TGTGCCACCAGCAGAGCTGGCGGCTACAATGAGCAGTTCTTC
TRBJ1-2,TRBV6-5,-,-,CASQEAGGDGYTF,TGTGCCAGCCAAGAGGCGGGGGGGGATGGCTACACCTTC